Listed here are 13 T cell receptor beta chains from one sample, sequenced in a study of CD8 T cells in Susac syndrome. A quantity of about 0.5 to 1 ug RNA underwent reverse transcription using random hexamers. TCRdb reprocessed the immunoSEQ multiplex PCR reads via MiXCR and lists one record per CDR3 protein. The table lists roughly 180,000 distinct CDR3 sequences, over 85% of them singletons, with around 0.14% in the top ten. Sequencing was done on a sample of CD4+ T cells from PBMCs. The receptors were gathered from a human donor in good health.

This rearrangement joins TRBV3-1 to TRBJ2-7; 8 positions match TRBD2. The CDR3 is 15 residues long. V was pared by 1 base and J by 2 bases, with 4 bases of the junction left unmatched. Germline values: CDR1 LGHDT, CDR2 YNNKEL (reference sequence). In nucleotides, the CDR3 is TGTGCCAGCAGCCAAGCCCATAGCGGGGCCTACGAGCAGTACTTC. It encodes CASSQAHSGAYEQYF.

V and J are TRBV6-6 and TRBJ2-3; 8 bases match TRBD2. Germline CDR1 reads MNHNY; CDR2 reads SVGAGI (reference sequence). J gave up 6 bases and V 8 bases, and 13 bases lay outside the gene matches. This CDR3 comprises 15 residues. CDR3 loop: CASVPGGLNGDTQYF. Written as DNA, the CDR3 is TGTGCCAGCGTCCCGGGGGGGCTTAATGGGGATACGCAGTATTTT.

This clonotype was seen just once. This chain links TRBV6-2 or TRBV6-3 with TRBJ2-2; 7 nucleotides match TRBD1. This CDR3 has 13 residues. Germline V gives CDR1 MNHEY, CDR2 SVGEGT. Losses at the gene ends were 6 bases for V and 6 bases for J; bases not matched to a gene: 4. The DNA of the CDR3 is TGTGCCAGCAGGAGACAGGGATCCGGGGAGCTGTTTTTT. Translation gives CASRRQGSGELFF.

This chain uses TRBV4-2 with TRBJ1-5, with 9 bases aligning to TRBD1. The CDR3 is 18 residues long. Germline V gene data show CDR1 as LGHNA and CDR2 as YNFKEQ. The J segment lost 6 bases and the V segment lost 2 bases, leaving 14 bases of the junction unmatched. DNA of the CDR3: TGTGCCAGCAGCCAAAGTCCCCTAGGACAGGGGTTAGGTCAGCCCCAGCATTTT. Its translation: CASSQSPLGQGLGQPQHF.

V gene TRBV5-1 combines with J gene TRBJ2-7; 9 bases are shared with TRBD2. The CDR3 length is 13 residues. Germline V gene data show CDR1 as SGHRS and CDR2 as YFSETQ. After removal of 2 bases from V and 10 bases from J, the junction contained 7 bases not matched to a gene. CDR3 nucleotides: TGCGCCAGCAGCTTCGAGACTAGCGGAGTTCAGTACTTC. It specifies CASSFETSGVQYF.

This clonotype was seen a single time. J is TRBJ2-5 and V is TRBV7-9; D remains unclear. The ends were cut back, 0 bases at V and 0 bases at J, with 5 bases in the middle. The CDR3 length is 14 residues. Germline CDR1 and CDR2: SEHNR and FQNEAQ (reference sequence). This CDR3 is CASSLAGDQETQYF. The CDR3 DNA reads TGTGCCAGCAGCTTAGCGGGTGACCAAGAGACCCAGTACTTC.

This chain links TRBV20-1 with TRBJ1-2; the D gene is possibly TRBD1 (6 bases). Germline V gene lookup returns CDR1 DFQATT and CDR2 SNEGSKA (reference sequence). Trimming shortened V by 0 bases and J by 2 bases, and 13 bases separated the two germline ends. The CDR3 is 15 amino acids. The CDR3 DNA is TGCAGTGCTAGAGATCCCGGGACACCAAACTATGGCTACACCTTC. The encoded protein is CSARDPGTPNYGYTF.

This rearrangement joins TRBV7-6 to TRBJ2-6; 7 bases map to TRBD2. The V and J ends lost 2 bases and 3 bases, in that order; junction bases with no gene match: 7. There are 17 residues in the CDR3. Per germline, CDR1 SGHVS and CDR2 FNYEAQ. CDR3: CASSLRQAGVGANVLTF. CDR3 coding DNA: TGTGCCAGCAGCTTAAGGCAGGCGGGGGTTGGGGCCAACGTCCTGACTTTC.

This chain's CDR3 is CSARDPRSYEQYF. The CDR3, as DNA: TGCAGTGCTAGAGATCCGAGGTCCTACGAGCAGTACTTC. The chain employs TRBV20-1 and TRBJ2-7; D gene ambiguous. The germline V gene has CDR1 DFQATT and CDR2 SNEGSKA (reference sequence). This CDR3 is 13 amino acids long. V lost 0 bases and J lost 1, with 7 bases in between.

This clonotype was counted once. The CDR3 DNA reads as TGTGCCAGCAGCACAAGCTCTGGAAACACCATATATTTT. Protein sequence: CASSTSSGNTIYF. The chain couples TRBV2 to TRBJ1-3, with no clear D. CDR3 length: 13 residues. Trimming removed 6 bases from V and 0 bases from J, with 6 bases in between. CDR1 SNHLY and CDR2 FYNNEI come from the germline V gene.

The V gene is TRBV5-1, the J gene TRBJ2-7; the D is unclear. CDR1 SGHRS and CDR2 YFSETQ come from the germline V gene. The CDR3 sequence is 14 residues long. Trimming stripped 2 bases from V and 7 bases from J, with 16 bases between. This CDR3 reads CASSFTGPPQEQYF. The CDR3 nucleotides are TGCGCCAGCAGCTTTACCGGGCCTCCTCAAGAGCAGTACTTC.

CDR3 sequence (DNA): TGTGCCAGCAGCCAGGCATGGGGGGCGCGAAACATTCAGTACTTC. Residues: CASSQAWGARNIQYF. The V and J genes are TRBV6-2 or TRBV6-3 and TRBJ2-4, with D perhaps given as TRBD1 or TRBD2 (6 bases each). The CDR3 extends over 15 amino acids. Germline values: CDR1 MNHEY, CDR2 SVGEGT. The V gene lost 6 bases and the J gene lost 6 bases, with 18 bases spanning the gap.

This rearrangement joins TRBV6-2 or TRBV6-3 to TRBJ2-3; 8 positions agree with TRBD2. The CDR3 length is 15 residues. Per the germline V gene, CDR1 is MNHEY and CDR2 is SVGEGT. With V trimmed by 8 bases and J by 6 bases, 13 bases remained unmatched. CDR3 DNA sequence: TGTGCCAGCTCCGGGGCCGGGGGGGCCATTGATACGCAGTATTTT. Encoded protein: CASSGAGGAIDTQYF.